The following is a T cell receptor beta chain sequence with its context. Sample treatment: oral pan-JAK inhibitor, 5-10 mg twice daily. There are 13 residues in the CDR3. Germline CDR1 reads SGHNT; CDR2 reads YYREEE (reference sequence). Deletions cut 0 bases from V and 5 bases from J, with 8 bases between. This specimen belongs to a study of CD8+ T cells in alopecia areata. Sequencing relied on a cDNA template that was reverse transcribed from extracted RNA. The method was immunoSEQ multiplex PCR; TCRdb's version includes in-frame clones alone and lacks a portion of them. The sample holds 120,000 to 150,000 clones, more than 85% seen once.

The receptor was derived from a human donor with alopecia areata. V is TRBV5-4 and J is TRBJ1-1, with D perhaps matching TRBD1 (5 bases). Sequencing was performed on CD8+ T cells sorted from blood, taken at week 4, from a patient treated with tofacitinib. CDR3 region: CASSLVGDTEAFF. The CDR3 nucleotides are TGTGCCAGCAGCTTGGTGGGGGATACTGAAGCTTTCTTT. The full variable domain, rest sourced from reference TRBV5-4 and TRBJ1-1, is ETGVTQSPTHLIKTRGQQVTLRCSSQSGHNTVSWYQQALGQGPQFIFQYYREEENGRGNFPPRFSGLQFPNYSSELNVNALELDDSALYLCASSLVGDTEAFFGQGTRLTVV.